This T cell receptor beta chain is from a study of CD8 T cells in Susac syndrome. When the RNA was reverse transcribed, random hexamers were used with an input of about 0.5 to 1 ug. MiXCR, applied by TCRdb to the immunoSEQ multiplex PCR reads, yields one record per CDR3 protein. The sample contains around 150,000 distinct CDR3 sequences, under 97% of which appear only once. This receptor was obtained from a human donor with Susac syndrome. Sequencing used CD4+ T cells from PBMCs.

CDR3 amino acids: CASSSEVGQGSYEQYF. The CDR3 region has the DNA TGCGCCAGCAGTTCGGAGGTTGGACAGGGTTCCTACGAGCAGTACTTC. V and J are TRBV5-1 and TRBJ2-7, with 8 positions matching TRBD1. The CDR3 length is 16 residues. Germline V lookup: CDR1 SGHRS, CDR2 YFSETQ. V lost 5 bases, J lost 1 base, and 11 bases stayed unmatched.